This TCR beta chain was profiled in a study of shared clonotypes between healthy human individuals. About the research overall: The study enrolled a couple of women and a few men aged 18 to 49.

From CD4+ cells came CD45RA+ naive and CD45RA-negative memory subsets. To note about this clone: As yet, its antigen is unknown.

Study-level results: Sharing across four donors was highest in naive CD4 (approximately 5%) and lowest in memory CD8 (0.4%). When compared with the clonotypes that were shared by all four sorted-subset donors, the non-shared clonotypes turned out to have lower generation probabilities.

Generated by immunoSEQ multiplex PCR, the TCRdb table keeps only in-frame clones and is missing some. Here the sample spans over a million clones, 70% to 80% being singletons. V shed 1 base and J shed 4 bases, with 8 bases lying between them. The germline gives CDR1 SGHRS, CDR2 YFSETQ. The CDR3 sequence is 14 residues long. The gene calls are TRBV5-1 and TRBJ1-4, with D unresolved. The sequence was collected from a man aged 18 to 35 in good health. Some clones in this sample may be carry-over from other donors' samples. Sample: memory CD4+ T cells from PBMCs. Stated subset: CD45RA-negative fraction. The CDR3 loop is CASSLNRINEKLFF. The CDR3 DNA reads as TGCGCCAGCAGCTTGAACAGAATTAATGAAAAACTGTTTTTT. The whole variable domain, remainder taken from reference TRBV5-1 and TRBJ1-4, is KAGVTQTPRYLIKTRGQQVTLSCSPISGHRSVSWYQQTPGQGLQFLFEYFSETQRNKGNFPGRFSGRQFSNSRSEMNVSTLELGDSALYLCASSLNRINEKLFFGSGTQLSVL.